This TCR beta chain was sequenced in a study of read filtering for tumor transcriptome and immune sequencing. On the study more broadly: Roughly 8 patients were R-ISS I, 16 were R-ISS II, 6 or 7 were R-ISS III. Transcriptome libraries were built from DNase-treated RNA.

This library used roughly 400 ng RNA and molecular barcoded adaptors spanning alpha/delta and beta/gamma chains. TCRdb independently ran MiXCR on the reads; one entry per CDR3 protein. The data contain 75,000 to 95,000 distinct CDR3 sequences, 20% to 25% of them seen just once; the ten biggest clones take up approximately 10%. Germline CDR1 is SEHNR and CDR2 is FQNEAQ (reference sequence). CDR3 length: 15 amino acids. After removal of 2 bases from V and 3 bases from J, the junction contained 6 bases not matched to a gene. The study, taken as a whole, reports: Sorted CD138-negative bone marrow cells were not purified T cells.

For this clonotype: The antigen remains unidentified.

The sequence came from a donor at least 40 years old with multiple myeloma. The gene calls are TRBV7-9 and TRBJ2-7, with 8 bases aligning to TRBD1. Sequencing was performed on a population of CD138-negative cells sorted from bone marrow. As DNA, the CDR3 is TGTGCCAGCAGCTTATACTCCGGACAGGGCTACGAGCAGTACTTC. Translation: CASSLYSGQGYEQYF.